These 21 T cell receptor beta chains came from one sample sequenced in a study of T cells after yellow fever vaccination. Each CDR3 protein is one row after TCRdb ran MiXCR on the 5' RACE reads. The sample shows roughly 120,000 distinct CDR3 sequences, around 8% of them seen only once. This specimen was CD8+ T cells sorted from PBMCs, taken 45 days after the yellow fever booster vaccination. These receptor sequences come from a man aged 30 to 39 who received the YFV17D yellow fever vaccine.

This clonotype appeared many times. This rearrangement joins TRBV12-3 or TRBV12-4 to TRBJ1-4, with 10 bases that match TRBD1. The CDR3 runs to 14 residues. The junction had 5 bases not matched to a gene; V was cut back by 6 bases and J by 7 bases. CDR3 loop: CASRPTGGGEKLFF. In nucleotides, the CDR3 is TGTGCCAGCAGGCCGACAGGGGGCGGTGAAAAACTGTTTTTT.

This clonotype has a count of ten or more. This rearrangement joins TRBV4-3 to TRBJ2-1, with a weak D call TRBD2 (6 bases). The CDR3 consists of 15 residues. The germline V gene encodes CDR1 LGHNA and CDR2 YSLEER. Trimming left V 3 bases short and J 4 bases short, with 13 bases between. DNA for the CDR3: TGCGCCAGCAGCCAGACTTCGGAGGGGTACAATGAGCAGTTCTTC. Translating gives CASSQTSEGYNEQFF.

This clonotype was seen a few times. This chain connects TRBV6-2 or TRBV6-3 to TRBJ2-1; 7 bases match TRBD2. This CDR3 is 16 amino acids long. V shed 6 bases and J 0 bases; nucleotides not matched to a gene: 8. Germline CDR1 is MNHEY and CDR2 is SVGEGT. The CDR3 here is CASRMGGSSSYNEQFF. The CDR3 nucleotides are TGTGCCAGCAGGATGGGGGGGTCGAGCTCCTACAATGAGCAGTTCTTC.

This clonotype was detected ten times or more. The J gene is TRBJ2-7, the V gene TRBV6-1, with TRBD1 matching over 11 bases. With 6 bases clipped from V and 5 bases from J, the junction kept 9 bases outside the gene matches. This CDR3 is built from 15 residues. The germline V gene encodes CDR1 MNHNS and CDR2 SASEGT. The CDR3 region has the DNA TGTGCCAGCAGGATTCCCGGACAGGGGGCTGACGAGCAGTACTTC. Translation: CASRIPGQGADEQYF.

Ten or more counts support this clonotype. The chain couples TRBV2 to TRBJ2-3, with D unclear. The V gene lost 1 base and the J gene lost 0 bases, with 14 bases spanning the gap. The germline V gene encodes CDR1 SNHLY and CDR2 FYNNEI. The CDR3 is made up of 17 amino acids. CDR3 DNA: TGTGCCAGCAGTGAAGGCCCGCGTCCCACTAGCACAGATACGCAGTATTTT. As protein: CASSEGPRPTSTDTQYF.

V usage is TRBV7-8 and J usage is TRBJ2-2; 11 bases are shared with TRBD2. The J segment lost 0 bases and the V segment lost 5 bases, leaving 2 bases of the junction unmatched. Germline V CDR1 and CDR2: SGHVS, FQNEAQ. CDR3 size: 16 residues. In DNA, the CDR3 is TGTGCCAGCAGCCAGGGACTAGCGGCGAACACCGGGGAGCTGTTTTTT. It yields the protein CASSQGLAANTGELFF.

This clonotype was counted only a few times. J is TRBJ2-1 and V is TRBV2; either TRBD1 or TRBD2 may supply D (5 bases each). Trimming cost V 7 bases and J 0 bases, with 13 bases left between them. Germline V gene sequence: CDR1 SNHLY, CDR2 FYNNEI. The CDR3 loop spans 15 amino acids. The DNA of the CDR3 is TGTGCCAGCAACCGGGACGGTAGCTCCTACAATGAGCAGTTCTTC. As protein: CASNRDGSSYNEQFF.

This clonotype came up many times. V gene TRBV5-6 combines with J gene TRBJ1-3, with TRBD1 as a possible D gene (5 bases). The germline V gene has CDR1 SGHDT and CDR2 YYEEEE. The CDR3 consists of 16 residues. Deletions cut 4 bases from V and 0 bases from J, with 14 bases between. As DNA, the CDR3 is TGTGCCAGCAGCAGCAGGGAAATGGGCTCTGGAAACACCATATATTTT. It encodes CASSSREMGSGNTIYF.

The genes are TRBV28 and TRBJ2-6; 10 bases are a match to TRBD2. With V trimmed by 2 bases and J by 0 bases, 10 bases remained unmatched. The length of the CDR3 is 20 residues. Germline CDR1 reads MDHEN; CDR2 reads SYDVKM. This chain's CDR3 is CASSLALAGGPRSGANVLTF. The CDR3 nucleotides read TGTGCCAGCAGTTTAGCCTTAGCGGGAGGCCCCCGCTCTGGGGCCAACGTCCTGACTTTC. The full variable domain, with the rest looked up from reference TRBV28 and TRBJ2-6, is DVKVTQSSRYLVKRTGEKVFLECVQDMDHENMFWYRQDPGLGLRLIYFSYDVKMKEKGDIPEGYSVSREKKERFSLILESASTNQTSMYLCASSLALAGGPRSGANVLTFGAGSRLTVL.

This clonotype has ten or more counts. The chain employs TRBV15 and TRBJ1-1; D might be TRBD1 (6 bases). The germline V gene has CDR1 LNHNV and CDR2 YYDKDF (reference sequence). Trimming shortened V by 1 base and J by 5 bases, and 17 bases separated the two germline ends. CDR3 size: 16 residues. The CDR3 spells CATSRVIPRGSTEAFF. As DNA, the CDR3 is TGTGCCACCAGCAGAGTAATACCGAGGGGGTCTACTGAAGCTTTCTTT.

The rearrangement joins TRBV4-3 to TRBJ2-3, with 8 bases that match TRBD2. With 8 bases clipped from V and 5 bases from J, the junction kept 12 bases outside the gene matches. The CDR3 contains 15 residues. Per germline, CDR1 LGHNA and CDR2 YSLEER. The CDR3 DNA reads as TGCGCCAGCGACCCGGGACTAGGGGAGGGAGATACGCAGTATTTT. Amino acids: CASDPGLGEGDTQYF.

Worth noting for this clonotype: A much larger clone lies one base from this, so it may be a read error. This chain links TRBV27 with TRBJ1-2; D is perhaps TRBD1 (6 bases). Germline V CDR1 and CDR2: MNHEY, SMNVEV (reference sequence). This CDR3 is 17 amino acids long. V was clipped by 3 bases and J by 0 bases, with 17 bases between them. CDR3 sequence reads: CASSFRAGALANYGYTF. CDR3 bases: TGTGCCAGCAGTTTTAGAGCAGGGGCGCTAGCTAACTATGGCTACACCTTC.

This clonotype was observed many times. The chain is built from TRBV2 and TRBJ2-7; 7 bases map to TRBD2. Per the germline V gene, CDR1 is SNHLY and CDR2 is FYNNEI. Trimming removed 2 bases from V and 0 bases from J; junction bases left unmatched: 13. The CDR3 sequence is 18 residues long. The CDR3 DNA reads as TGTGCCAGCAGTGAATGGACTAGTGCCCCACTGAGCTCCTACGAGCAGTACTTC. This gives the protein CASSEWTSAPLSSYEQYF.

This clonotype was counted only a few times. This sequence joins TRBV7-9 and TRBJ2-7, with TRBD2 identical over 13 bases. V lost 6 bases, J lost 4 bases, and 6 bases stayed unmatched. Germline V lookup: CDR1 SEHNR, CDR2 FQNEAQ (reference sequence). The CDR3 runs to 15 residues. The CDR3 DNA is TGTGCCAGCAGTGACGGACTAGCGGGAGTTTACGAGCAGTACTTC. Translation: CASSDGLAGVYEQYF.

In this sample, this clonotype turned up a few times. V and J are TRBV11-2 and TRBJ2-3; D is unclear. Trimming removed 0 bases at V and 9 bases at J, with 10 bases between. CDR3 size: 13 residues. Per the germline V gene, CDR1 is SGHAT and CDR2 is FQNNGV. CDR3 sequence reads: CASSLDTSVTQYF. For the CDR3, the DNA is TGTGCCAGCAGCTTAGACACATCTGTAACGCAGTATTTT.

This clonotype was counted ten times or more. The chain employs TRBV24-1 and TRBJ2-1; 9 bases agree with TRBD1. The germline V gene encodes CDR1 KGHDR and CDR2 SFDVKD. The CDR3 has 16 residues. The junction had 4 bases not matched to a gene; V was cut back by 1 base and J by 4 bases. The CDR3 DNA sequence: TGTGCCACCAGTGATTTCACGGGACAGGGATACAATGAGCAGTTCTTC. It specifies CATSDFTGQGYNEQFF.

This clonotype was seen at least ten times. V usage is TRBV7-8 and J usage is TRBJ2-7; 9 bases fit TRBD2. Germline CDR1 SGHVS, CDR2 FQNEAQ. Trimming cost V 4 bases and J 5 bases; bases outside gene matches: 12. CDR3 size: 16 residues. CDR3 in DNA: TGTGCCAGCAGCTCGTCCCCGAGCGGGGGGACCCACGAGCAGTACTTC. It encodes CASSSSPSGGTHEQYF.

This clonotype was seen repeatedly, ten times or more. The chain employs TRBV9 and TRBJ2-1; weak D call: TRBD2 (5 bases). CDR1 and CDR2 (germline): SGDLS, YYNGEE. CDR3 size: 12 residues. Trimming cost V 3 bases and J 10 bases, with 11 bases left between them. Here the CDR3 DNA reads TGTGCCAGCAGCGGACTGCTAGCAGAGCAGTTCTTC. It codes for CASSGLLAEQFF.

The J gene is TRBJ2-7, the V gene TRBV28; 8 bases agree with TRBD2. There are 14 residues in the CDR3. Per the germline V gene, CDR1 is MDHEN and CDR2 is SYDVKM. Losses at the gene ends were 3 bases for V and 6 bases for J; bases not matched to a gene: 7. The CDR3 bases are TGTGCCAGCAGTTTTGCTCGGGAGGGTGTCGAGCAGTACTTC. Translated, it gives CASSFAREGVEQYF.

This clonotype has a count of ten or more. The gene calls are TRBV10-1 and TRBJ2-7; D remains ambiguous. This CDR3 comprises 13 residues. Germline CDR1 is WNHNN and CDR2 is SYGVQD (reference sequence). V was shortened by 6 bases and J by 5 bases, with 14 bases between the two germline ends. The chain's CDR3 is CASSAEYANEQYF. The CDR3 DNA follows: TGCGCCAGCAGCGCGGAGTATGCCAACGAGCAGTACTTC.

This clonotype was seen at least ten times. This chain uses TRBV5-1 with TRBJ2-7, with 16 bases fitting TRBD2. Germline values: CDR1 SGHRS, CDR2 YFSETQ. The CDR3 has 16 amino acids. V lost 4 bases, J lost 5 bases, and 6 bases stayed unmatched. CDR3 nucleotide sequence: TGCGCCAGCAGCGTGGGACTAGCGGGAGGGCCTGACGAGCAGTACTTC. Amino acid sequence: CASSVGLAGGPDEQYF.